This TCR beta chain was identified in a study of neurological immune-mediated disorders. Points from the study as a whole: Phylogenetically, 18 of 34 multiple sclerosis patients' repertoires fell into one related-CDR3 cluster, a possible signature. Multiple sclerosis patients had less TCR clonal expansion than even healthy controls, unlike HTLV-1-associated myelopathy.

This clonotype was seen ten or more times. Its cognate antigen is unknown. The unsorted libraries originated from 2 million PBMCs kept at -80 C. Each TCR transcript was tagged with a 10-nucleotide random UMI during 5'RACE. TCRdb fed the 5' RACE reads into MiXCR, producing one record per CDR3 protein. This table holds approximately 86,000 distinct CDR3 sequences, around 2.6% found once. The receptor was isolated from a woman in her 30s with multiple sclerosis. The specimen sequenced was PBMCs.

CDR3 sequence (DNA): TGTGCCATCAGTGAGGGGGACCGGCGGAATGAGCAGTTCTTC. Translating gives CAISEGDRRNEQFF. V and J are TRBV10-3 and TRBJ2-1; TRBD1 or TRBD2 may be the D gene (5 bases each). CDR1 ENHRY and CDR2 SYGVKD come from the germline V gene. The CDR3 runs 14 residues. Trimming pared 2 bases from V and 7 bases from J, leaving 12 bases between.